The sequence of this TCR beta chain was determined in a study of blood T cell repertoires in COVID-19. Study overall: Acute and convalescent COVID-19 specimens originated in the United States, Italy and Spain. From T cells, B-cell-depleted T cells, or PBMCs came the material, which was cDNA or gDNA.

CDR1 and CDR2 from the germline V gene are MNHEY and SVGEGT. V was clipped by 4 bases and J by 2 bases; unmatched bases: 6. The CDR3 covers 16 residues. As originally analysed: Estimation of nucleated cell counts was performed using reference gene primer amplification. Sequencing used immunoSEQ multiplex PCR; TCRdb keeps in-frame clones, though not all of them. V, J and clone size reflect that table, while D and trimming were determined from the DNA. Of fewer than 250,000 clones listed, around nine tenths are singletons. The material sequenced was peripheral blood. The rearrangement uses TRBV6-2 or TRBV6-3 and TRBJ2-7, with TRBD2 matching 12 bases. This receptor was obtained from a man in his forties with acute or convalescent COVID-19. CDR3 protein: CASSSPGLAGTYEQYF. The CDR3 DNA reads TGTGCCAGCAGTTCCCCTGGACTAGCGGGGACCTACGAGCAGTACTTC.